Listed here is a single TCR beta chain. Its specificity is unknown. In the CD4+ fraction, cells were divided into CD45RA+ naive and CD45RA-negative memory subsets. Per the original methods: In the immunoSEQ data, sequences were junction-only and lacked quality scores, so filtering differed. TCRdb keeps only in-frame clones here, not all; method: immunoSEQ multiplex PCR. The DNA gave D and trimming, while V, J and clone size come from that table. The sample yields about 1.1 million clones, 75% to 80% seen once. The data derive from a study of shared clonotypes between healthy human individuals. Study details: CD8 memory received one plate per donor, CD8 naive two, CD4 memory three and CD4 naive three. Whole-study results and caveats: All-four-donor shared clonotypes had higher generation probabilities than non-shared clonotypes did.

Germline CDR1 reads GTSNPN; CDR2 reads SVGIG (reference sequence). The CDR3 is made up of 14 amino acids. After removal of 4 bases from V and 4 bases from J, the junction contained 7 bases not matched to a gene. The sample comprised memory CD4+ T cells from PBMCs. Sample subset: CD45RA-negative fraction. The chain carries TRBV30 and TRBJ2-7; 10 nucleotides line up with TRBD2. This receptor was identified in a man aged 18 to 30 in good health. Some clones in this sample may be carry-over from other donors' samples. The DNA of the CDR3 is TGTGCCTGGATGCTAGCGGGAGATAGGTACGAGCAGTACTTC. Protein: CAWMLAGDRYEQYF.